The present T cell receptor (beta chain) was sequenced within a study of T-cell reconstitution after alpha-beta-depleted transplantation in children. Concerning this clonotype itself: Its target is not known.

A TCRbeta library incorporating unique molecular identifiers was prepared. One entry per CDR3 protein, called by TCRdb with MiXCR from the PCR reads. The data hold about 980,000 distinct CDR3 sequences, with roughly 29% observed a single time. Points from the study as a whole: Certain patients had high TCRbeta diversity at day 60, and it came from recipient T cells and thymic progenitors that survived. Several hundred expanded graft clones reportedly were the source of alpha-beta T cells about two months after transplant. Newly produced T cells mostly accounted for T-cell counts and diversity one year post-transplant.

The clonotype comes from a boy less than two years old who had a stem cell transplant for SCID, so the T cells may come from the graft donor. The sequencing here drew on PBMCs, mostly from graft donor cells, taken 360 days after TCRalphabeta/CD19-depleted stem cell transplant.

The DNA for the CDR3 is TGTGCCAGCAGCCAAGAACTCCATCCCCGGTACGAGCAGTACTTC. Its translation is CASSQELHPRYEQYF. The genes are TRBV14 and TRBJ2-7; D is undetermined. The V end was cut by 0 bases, the J end by 4 bases, with 13 bases between. The CDR3 runs 15 residues. Per germline, CDR1 SGHDN and CDR2 FVKESK.